The 24 T cell receptor beta chains below come from one sample, sequenced in a study of T cell responses to AZD1222 COVID-19 vaccine. Assay: immunoSEQ multiplex PCR; the TCRdb copy retains only in-frame clones and omits some. The sample has under 200,000 clones; 88% are singletons. Source: peripheral blood, taken on day 0 of AZD1222 vaccination. Source of these receptors: an adult in good health.

The chain links TRBV27 to TRBJ2-7; either TRBD1 or TRBD2 may supply D (5 bases each). Trimming pared 5 bases from V and 3 bases from J, leaving 14 bases between. This CDR3 is 14 amino acids long. The germline V gene has CDR1 MNHEY and CDR2 SMNVEV (reference sequence). The CDR3 DNA reads as TGTGCCAGCAGTCCCCGGGACGGACGCTACGAGCAGTACTTC. Translation: CASSPRDGRYEQYF.

In DNA, the CDR3 is TGTGCCTGGAGTGTAGGGCCCGGGAGCAATCAGCCCCAGCATTTT. Translation gives CAWSVGPGSNQPQHF. This chain connects TRBV30 to TRBJ1-5; D is uncertain. CDR3 length: 15 amino acids. Trimming removed 0 bases at V and 1 base at J, with 10 bases between. CDR1 GTSNPN and CDR2 SVGIG come from the germline V gene (reference sequence).

The chain employs TRBV30 and TRBJ1-1, with D unclear. The length of the CDR3 is 12 residues. CDR1 GTSNPN and CDR2 SVGIG come from the germline V gene (reference sequence). V dropped 0 bases and J dropped 1 base, with 3 bases sitting between them. The CDR3 spells CAWSVANTEAFF. In nucleotides, the CDR3 is TGTGCCTGGAGTGTGGCGAACACTGAAGCTTTCTTT.

This sequence joins TRBV5-1 and TRBJ2-5; no reliable D call. Germline lookup yields CDR1 SGHRS and CDR2 YFSETQ. This CDR3 is built from 13 residues. V was clipped by 4 bases and J by 4 bases, with 11 bases between them. In DNA form, the CDR3 reads TGCGCCAGCAGCCCCTCGGGCGGAGAGACCCAGTACTTC. Residues: CASSPSGGETQYF.

The chain carries TRBV6-4 and TRBJ2-3, with 8 bases identical to TRBD2. The V and J ends lost 6 bases and 3 bases, in that order; junction bases with no gene match: 5. The CDR3 has 14 amino acids. Germline assignment: CDR1 MRHNA and CDR2 SNTAGT. The CDR3 is CASSPSSGTDTQYF. In nucleotides, the CDR3 is TGTGCCAGCAGCCCATCTAGCGGGACAGATACGCAGTATTTT.

CDR3 sequence (DNA): TGTGCCAGCACCCAACAGGGTTTGAGCAATCAGCCCCAGCATTTT. Its protein product is CASTQQGLSNQPQHF. This sequence joins TRBV6-5 and TRBJ1-5; D possibly corresponds to TRBD1 (6 bases). CDR3 size: 15 residues. Trimming stripped 7 bases from V and 1 base from J, with 14 bases between. In germline, CDR1 is MNHEY, CDR2 SVGAGI.

The chain combines TRBV19 with TRBJ1-1, with 7 bases aligning to TRBD1. Looked up from germline, CDR1 is LNHDA and CDR2 is SQIVND (reference sequence). The J segment lost 1 base and the V segment lost 11 bases, leaving 7 bases of the junction unmatched. The CDR3 consists of 13 residues. CDR3 bases: TGTGCCTGTACGGACAGGACGAACACTGAAGCTTTCTTT. This codes for CACTDRTNTEAFF.

The CDR3 region has the DNA TGTGCCAGCAGCTTCCAGGACAGGTTCAATCAGCCCCAGCATTTT. Translation gives CASSFQDRFNQPQHF. J is TRBJ1-5 and V is TRBV7-2, with 7 positions matching TRBD1. Trimming removed 3 bases from V and 3 bases from J; junction bases left unmatched: 5. CDR1 SGHTA and CDR2 FQGNSA come from the germline V gene. The length of the CDR3 is 15 residues. Full variable domain (missing parts from reference TRBV7-2 and TRBJ1-5): GAGVSQSPSNKVTEKGKDVELRCDPISGHTALYWYRQSLGQGLEFLIYFQGNSAPDKSGLPSDRFSAERTGGSVSTLTIQRTQQEDSAVYLCASSFQDRFNQPQHFGDGTRLSIL.

The CDR3 sequence: CASSSTGEGYEQYF. DNA of the CDR3: TGCGCCAGCAGCTCGACAGGGGAAGGCTACGAGCAGTACTTC. The chain employs TRBV5-1 and TRBJ2-7, with 8 bases aligning to TRBD1. V dropped 3 bases and J dropped 3; count of bases not matched to a gene: 5. The germline CDR1 and CDR2 sequences are SGHRS and YFSETQ. This CDR3 is 14 amino acids long.

The rearrangement uses TRBV5-1 and TRBJ1-2; 8 nucleotides align to TRBD1. Trimming took 4 bases from V and 6 from J; bases not matched to a gene: 2. Germline V gives CDR1 SGHRS, CDR2 YFSETQ. This CDR3 has 12 amino acids. CDR3 amino acids: CASSGQGNGYTF. The DNA of the CDR3 is TGCGCCAGCAGCGGACAGGGTAATGGCTACACCTTC.

The CDR3 region is CASSLSRVYTEAFF. The CDR3, as DNA: TGTGCCAGCAGTTTATCGCGCGTCTACACTGAAGCTTTCTTT. This chain connects TRBV27 to TRBJ1-1; D gene ambiguous. Germline assignment: CDR1 MNHEY and CDR2 SMNVEV (reference sequence). Trimming took off 0 bases at V and 3 bases at J, with 8 bases between the two ends. CDR3 length: 14 residues.

The rearrangement links TRBV11-1 to TRBJ2-7; the D call may be TRBD1 or TRBD2 (7 bases each). The V gene's germline CDR1 is SGHAT and CDR2 FQDESV (reference sequence). V was shortened by 5 bases and J by 3 bases, with 17 bases between the two germline ends. The CDR3 has 15 residues. The CDR3 nucleotides are TGTGCCAGCAGCCAGGGGGGGACAGACTTCTACGAGCAGTACTTC. Protein: CASSQGGTDFYEQYF.

The rearrangement joins TRBV11-2 to TRBJ1-4; D is possibly TRBD1 (5 bases). The germline gives CDR1 SGHAT, CDR2 FQNNGV. Between the trimmed V and J ends, which lost 2 bases and 6 bases, there was a span of 10 bases. The CDR3 has 14 residues. Written as DNA, the CDR3 is TGTGCCAGCAGCTTACAGGGTTATGATGAAAAACTGTTTTTT. This encodes CASSLQGYDEKLFF.

J is TRBJ1-5 and V is TRBV2; D gene ambiguous. Germline loops: CDR1 SNHLY, CDR2 FYNNEI. This CDR3 spans 14 amino acids. V gave up 7 bases and J gave up 1 base, with 11 bases separating them. The CDR3 bases are TGTGCCAGCAAGGGAGCGGTAAGCAATCAGCCCCAGCATTTT. Translation: CASKGAVSNQPQHF.

The CDR3 coding sequence is TGTGCCAGCAGCCCCCCCGGGTACAATGAGCAGTTCTTC. Translation: CASSPPGYNEQFF. The V gene is TRBV7-8, the J gene TRBJ2-1; D call uncertain. The CDR3 has 13 residues. Germline CDR1 SGHVS, CDR2 FQNEAQ. V was trimmed by 5 bases and J by 4 bases, leaving 9 bases between them.

J is TRBJ2-7 and V is TRBV1; the table's D call TRBD2 went unverified against the DNA. TRBV1 is described as a pseudogene. CDR3 length equals 16 residues. CDR3 in DNA: TGCACCAGCAGCCAACCTTGTGCTAGCGGGAGATGCGAGCAGTACTTC. It encodes CTSSQPCASGRCEQYF.

The chain has TRBV25-1 and TRBJ2-1; 10 bases map to TRBD2. Per the germline V gene, CDR1 is MGHDK and CDR2 is SYGVNS. Trimming took 6 bases from V and 6 from J; bases not matched to a gene: 8. The CDR3 covers 15 residues. CDR3 DNA sequence: TGTGCCAGCAGCCTAGCGGGAGCCGGGGGCAATGAGCAGTTCTTC. Its translation: CASSLAGAGGNEQFF.

This sequence joins TRBV9 and TRBJ1-1, with 7 bases lining up with TRBD1. Germline V CDR1 and CDR2: SGDLS, YYNGEE. Trimming at V came to 1 base and at J to 0 bases, leaving 3 bases not matched to a gene. This CDR3 contains 15 residues. This chain's CDR3 is CASSVQGQLNTEAFF. CDR3 DNA: TGTGCCAGCAGCGTACAGGGACAGTTGAACACTGAAGCTTTCTTT. Based on the CDR3 plus reference TRBV9 and TRBJ1-1, the full variable domain is DSGVTQTPKHLITATGQRVTLRCSPRSGDLSVYWYQQSLDQGLQFLIQYYNGEERAKGNILERFSAQQFPDLHSELNLSSLELGDSALYFCASSVQGQLNTEAFFGQGTRLTVV.

The rearrangement joins TRBV11-2 to TRBJ2-2; 10 bases are shared with TRBD2. This CDR3 spans 18 amino acids. J was trimmed by 8 bases and V by 2 bases; bases with no gene match: 14. The germline gives CDR1 SGHAT, CDR2 FQNNGV. For the CDR3, the DNA is TGTGCCAGCAGCTTAACACCTCTAGCGGGAGCACAACCTGGGGAGCTGTTTTTT. Translated, it gives CASSLTPLAGAQPGELFF.

This clone was counted once. The rearrangement links TRBV5-4 to TRBJ2-7; D gene uncertain. The CDR3 extends over 15 amino acids. The V gene's germline CDR1 is SGHNT and CDR2 YYREEE (reference sequence). Trimming took 4 bases from V and 1 from J, leaving 15 bases between them. The CDR3: CASSPPSGGSYEQYF. CDR3 bases: TGTGCCAGCAGCCCCCCCTCGGGTGGATCCTACGAGCAGTACTTC.

The rearrangement joins TRBV6-2 or TRBV6-3 to TRBJ1-2, with D maybe TRBD1 (5 bases). The CDR3 is made up of 11 amino acids. V dropped 6 bases and J dropped 8 bases, with 10 bases sitting between them. Germline V gene sequence: CDR1 MNHEY, CDR2 SVGEGT. CDR3 region: CASSDSHGYTF. The CDR3 DNA sequence: TGTGCCAGCAGCGACAGCCACGGCTACACCTTC.

The chain is built from TRBV2 and TRBJ2-2, with D perhaps assigned TRBD1 or TRBD2 (5 bases each). The CDR3 is 15 residues long. The V gene lost 2 bases and the J gene lost 3 bases, with 10 bases spanning the gap. The germline CDR1 and CDR2 sequences are SNHLY and FYNNEI. The CDR3 DNA follows: TGTGCCAGCAGTGAATCCAGAGGGGACACCGGGGAGCTGTTTTTT. It codes for CASSESRGDTGELFF.

The rearrangement uses TRBV4-3 and TRBJ2-2; D remains ambiguous. The germline V and J ends were trimmed by 4 bases and 4 bases, with 16 bases remaining between them. CDR3 length: 16 residues. CDR1 LGHNA and CDR2 YSLEER come from the germline V gene. The CDR3 nucleotides are TGCGCCAGCAGCCTTTTTAAGGACGCTCGCACCGGGGAGCTGTTTTTT. Its translation is CASSLFKDARTGELFF.

This clone was counted a single time. V and J are TRBV28 and TRBJ1-4; D may be TRBD1 (6 bases). This CDR3 has 11 amino acids. Trimming removed 6 bases at V and 11 bases at J, with 10 bases between. From germline, CDR1 is MDHEN and CDR2 SYDVKM. CDR3 residues: CASSPRGKLFF. The CDR3 DNA is TGTGCCAGCAGCCCGAGGGGGAAACTGTTTTTT.